What follows are 17 T cell receptor beta chains derived from one specimen sequenced in a study of Ad26.COV2.S vaccination and SARS-CoV-2 variants. Produced via immunoSEQ multiplex PCR; TCRdb's table is partial and in-frame only. The sample records approximately 400,000 clones, about 92% being singletons. The specimen comprised peripheral blood, sampled after recovery from COVID-19. Source of these receptors: a human donor who had recovered from COVID-19.

V and J are TRBV9 and TRBJ2-7; a possible D gene is TRBD1 (6 bases). Trimming left V 3 bases short and J 5 bases short, with 18 bases between. The CDR3 runs 15 residues. CDR1 and CDR2 from the germline V gene are SGDLS and YYNGEE. In nucleotides, the CDR3 is TGTGCCAGCAGCGCGATGTCAGGGGATCTCAACGAGCAGTACTTC. Translation gives CASSAMSGDLNEQYF.

V is TRBV7-9 and J is TRBJ2-7; no reliable D call. The CDR3 sequence is 14 residues long. V was clipped by 3 bases and J by 2 bases, with 11 bases between them. Germline loops: CDR1 SEHNR, CDR2 FQNEAQ (reference sequence). The CDR3: CASSFTINPYEQYF. CDR3 DNA: TGTGCCAGCAGCTTCACCATAAACCCCTACGAGCAGTACTTC. The full variable domain, its missing parts supplied by reference TRBV7-9 and TRBJ2-7, is DTGVSQNPRHKITKRGQNVTFRCDPISEHNRLYWYRQTLGQGPEFLTYFQNEAQLEKSRLLSDRFSAERPKGSFSTLEIQRTEQGDSAMYLCASSFTINPYEQYFGPGTRLTVT.

This chain links TRBV6-5 with TRBJ2-1; D is possibly TRBD1 (5 bases). V was shortened by 1 base and J by 6 bases, with 13 bases between the two germline ends. In germline, CDR1 is MNHEY, CDR2 SVGAGI. This CDR3 contains 15 residues. The DNA for the CDR3 is TGTGCCAGCAGTTACTTGGGTCAGACAGTCAATGAGCAGTTCTTC. As protein: CASSYLGQTVNEQFF.

The rearrangement joins TRBV7-9 to TRBJ1-3; D gene ambiguous. CDR1 is SEHNR, CDR2 FQNEAQ, per germline (reference sequence). The CDR3 has 15 residues. V lost 3 bases to trimming and J lost 1 base, with 10 bases between them. CDR3 sequence reads: CASSFGENSGNTIYF. The CDR3 region has the DNA TGTGCCAGCAGCTTTGGAGAAAATTCTGGAAACACCATATATTTT. Variable domain in full (rest from reference TRBV7-9 and TRBJ1-3): DTGVSQNPRHKITKRGQNVTFRCDPISEHNRLYWYRQTLGQGPEFLTYFQNEAQLEKSRLLSDRFSAERPKGSFSTLEIQRTEQGDSAMYLCASSFGENSGNTIYFGEGSWLTVV.

This rearrangement joins TRBV10-2 to TRBJ2-1, with D hard to call. V gave up 5 bases and J gave up 6 bases, with 17 bases separating them. Germline V gives CDR1 WSHSY, CDR2 SAAADI. The CDR3 loop spans 15 amino acids. CDR3 bases: TGCGCCAGCAGTCCCATTCCTGTTCTGTCCAATGAGCAGTTCTTC. Translated: CASSPIPVLSNEQFF.

The chain is built from TRBV11-2 and TRBJ2-7; either TRBD1 or TRBD2 may fit D (5 bases each). This CDR3 is 14 amino acids long. The V end was cut by 0 bases, the J end by 6 bases, with 12 bases between. CDR1 is SGHAT, CDR2 FQNNGV, per germline. DNA of the CDR3: TGTGCCAGCAGCTTAGATCAGAAGGGACCCGAGCAGTACTTC. Its translation is CASSLDQKGPEQYF.

The V call is TRBV7-9, the J call TRBJ1-1; D not certain. The CDR3 has 12 residues. V was shortened by 2 bases and J by 2 bases, with 3 bases between the two germline ends. Germline CDR1 reads SEHNR; CDR2 reads FQNEAQ (reference sequence). CDR3 nucleotide sequence: TGTGCCAGCAGCTTAAAAAACACTGAAGCTTTCTTT. This translates into CASSLKNTEAFF.

This clone was seen once. The chain employs TRBV6-5 and TRBJ1-1; D might be TRBD1 (6 bases). Between the trimmed V and J ends, which lost 8 bases and 1 base, there was a span of 11 bases. The CDR3 loop spans 13 amino acids. The germline V gene encodes CDR1 MNHEY and CDR2 SVGAGI. The CDR3 DNA is TGTGCCAGCCTTACAGGGCGGAACACTGAAGCTTTCTTT. As protein: CASLTGRNTEAFF.

Worth noting for this clone: Other DNA sequences in the sample encode the same CDR3. The chain recombines TRBV5-1 with TRBJ1-1; D ambiguous. Per the germline V gene, CDR1 is SGHRS and CDR2 is YFSETQ. The germline V and J ends were trimmed by 4 bases and 3 bases, with 10 bases remaining between them. The CDR3 length is 13 residues. CDR3 in DNA: TGCGCCAGCAGCCTTCTTGGTGACACTGAAGCTTTCTTT. This codes for CASSLLGDTEAFF. The full variable domain, with the rest looked up from reference TRBV5-1 and TRBJ1-1, is KAGVTQTPRYLIKTRGQQVTLSCSPISGHRSVSWYQQTPGQGLQFLFEYFSETQRNKGNFPGRFSGRQFSNSRSEMNVSTLELGDSALYLCASSLLGDTEAFFGQGTRLTVV.

The chain combines TRBV7-2 with TRBJ1-1, with D possibly matching TRBD1 (5 bases). CDR3 length: 14 amino acids. Trimming took off 5 bases at V and 1 base at J, with 11 bases between the two ends. Germline V CDR1 and CDR2: SGHTA, FQGNSA. CDR3 DNA: TGTGCCAGCAGCAACGACAGACAGAACACTGAAGCTTTCTTT. Translation: CASSNDRQNTEAFF.

The chain recombines TRBV7-9 with TRBJ2-1; 10 positions match TRBD2. Germline V gene lookup returns CDR1 SEHNR and CDR2 FQNEAQ (reference sequence). This CDR3 has 16 residues. J was trimmed by 7 bases and V by 2 bases; bases with no gene match: 8. For the CDR3, the DNA is TGTGCCAGCAGCTTAACCCCCCTAGCGGGGGAGAATGAGCAGTTCTTC. Translating it yields CASSLTPLAGENEQFF.

For the CDR3, the DNA is TGTGCCAGCAGTGGGACAGCTAACTATGGCTACACCTTC. As protein: CASSGTANYGYTF. This chain uses TRBV2 with TRBJ1-2; tentative D call: TRBD1 (6 bases). CDR3 length: 13 residues. V dropped 4 bases and J dropped 0 bases, with 6 bases sitting between them. Germline CDR1 SNHLY, CDR2 FYNNEI. Drawing the rest from reference TRBV2 and TRBJ1-2, the complete variable domain is EPEVTQTPSHQVTQMGQEVILRCVPISNHLYFYWYRQILGQKVEFLVSFYNNEISEKSEIFDDQFSVERPDGSNFTLKIRSTKLEDSAMYFCASSGTANYGYTFGSGTRLTVV.

The genes are TRBV5-1 and TRBJ1-2; 8 bases are shared with TRBD1. The germline V gene encodes CDR1 SGHRS and CDR2 YFSETQ. This CDR3 is built from 15 residues. Trimming took 3 bases from V and 7 from J; bases not matched to a gene: 11. CDR3 coding DNA: TGCGCCAGCAGCTCGAACCCCGGACAGGGAAGTGGCTACACCTTC. Residues: CASSSNPGQGSGYTF.

This chain connects TRBV15 to TRBJ1-3, with D possibly matching TRBD1 (6 bases). The CDR3 runs to 17 residues. Trimming pared 0 bases from V and 7 bases from J, leaving 19 bases between. CDR1 and CDR2 (germline): LNHNV, YYDKDF (reference sequence). CDR3: CATSRDKQVGRGNTIYF. The CDR3 DNA reads as TGTGCCACCAGCAGAGATAAGCAGGTTGGCAGGGGCAACACCATATATTTT. Together with reference TRBV15 and TRBJ1-3, the CDR3 gives the full variable domain: DAMVIQNPRYQVTQFGKPVTLSCSQTLNHNVMYWYQQKSSQAPKLLFHYYDKDFNNEADTPDNFQSRRPNTSFCFLDIRSPGLGDTAMYLCATSRDKQVGRGNTIYFGEGSWLTVV.

This chain uses TRBV7-9 with TRBJ1-5; TRBD1 matches at 7 bases. CDR3 size: 14 residues. The germline V gene encodes CDR1 SEHNR and CDR2 FQNEAQ (reference sequence). V was pared by 1 base and J by 4 bases, with 1 base of the junction left unmatched. This chain's CDR3 is CASSLGGQNQPQHF. The CDR3 DNA sequence: TGTGCCAGCAGCTTAGGGGGACAGAATCAGCCCCAGCATTTT. Full variable domain (missing parts from reference TRBV7-9 and TRBJ1-5): DTGVSQNPRHKITKRGQNVTFRCDPISEHNRLYWYRQTLGQGPEFLTYFQNEAQLEKSRLLSDRFSAERPKGSFSTLEIQRTEQGDSAMYLCASSLGGQNQPQHFGDGTRLSIL.

There are a few counts of this clone. This sequence joins TRBV4-1 and TRBJ1-2, with D possibly TRBD1 on 6 matching bases. V was clipped by 0 bases and J by 0 bases, with 8 bases between them. In germline, CDR1 is MGHRA, CDR2 YSYEKL. CDR3 length: 15 amino acids. The CDR3 reads CASSQDTGTNYGYTF. The CDR3 DNA reads as TGCGCCAGCAGCCAAGACACAGGGACTAACTATGGCTACACCTTC.

The chain is built from TRBV5-1 and TRBJ2-7; D could derive from TRBD1 or TRBD2 (6 bases each). The CDR3 is 14 residues long. The germline CDR1 and CDR2 sequences are SGHRS and YFSETQ. Trimming removed 0 bases from V and 4 bases from J, with 11 bases in between. CDR3 sequence: CASSLGGALYEQYF. The DNA of the CDR3 is TGCGCCAGCAGCTTGGGGGGGGCCCTATACGAGCAGTACTTC. Together with reference TRBV5-1 and TRBJ2-7, the CDR3 gives the full variable domain: KAGVTQTPRYLIKTRGQQVTLSCSPISGHRSVSWYQQTPGQGLQFLFEYFSETQRNKGNFPGRFSGRQFSNSRSEMNVSTLELGDSALYLCASSLGGALYEQYFGPGTRLTVT.